This T cell receptor (beta chain) was observed in a study of shared clonotypes between healthy human individuals. Trimming cost V 7 bases and J 2 bases; bases outside gene matches: 10. This CDR3 is 15 amino acids long. Per germline, CDR1 MDHEN and CDR2 SYDVKM. The protocol was immunoSEQ multiplex PCR, while the TCRdb copy is restricted to in-frame clones and leaves out a portion. The sample lists about 450,000 clones, around 80% occurring once. Sequenced input: PBMCs. The chain has TRBV28 and TRBJ2-7; TRBD1 matches at 8 bases. This sequence originates from a woman aged 35 to 49 in good health. Some clones in this sample may be carry-over from other donors' samples. In nucleotides, the CDR3 is TGTGCCAGCACCCCGTTGGGACAGGCTACCTACGAGCAGTACTTC. Protein product: CASTPLGQATYEQYF. Full variable domain (rest looked up from reference TRBV28 and TRBJ2-7): DVKVTQSSRYLVKRTGEKVFLECVQDMDHENMFWYRQDPGLGLRLIYFSYDVKMKEKGDIPEGYSVSREKKERFSLILESASTNQTSMYLCASTPLGQATYEQYFGPGTRLTVT.